The sequence of this T cell receptor (beta chain) was determined in a study of neurological immune-mediated disorders. The germline V gene encodes CDR1 MNHEY and CDR2 SVGEGT. Trimming pared 7 bases from V and 7 bases from J, leaving 16 bases between. The CDR3 contains 13 residues. This clonotype was counted many times. TCRdb reprocessed the 5' RACE reads via MiXCR and lists one record per CDR3 protein. In the table there are about 55,000 distinct CDR3 sequences, approximately 3.6% of which are singletons. The TCR was taken from a woman aged 40-49 years with multiple sclerosis. The chain is built from TRBV6-2 or TRBV6-3 and TRBJ1-2; D unresolved. Input material: CD4+ T cells from blood. The CDR3 sequence is CASTPRALAGYTF. CDR3 DNA: TGTGCCAGCACCCCGAGAGCTCTGGCTGGCTACACCTTC.